Below, 18 T cell receptor beta chains from the same sample are listed, as sequenced in a study of CD8 T cells in ankylosing spondylitis. TCRdb itself ran the 5' RACE reads through MiXCR, one entry per CDR3 protein. The sample consists of 290,000 or so distinct CDR3 sequences, about a fifth of them appearing once. The sequencing input was blood, either unsorted or a sorted T cell fraction (not recorded which). These receptors all stem from a female donor with ankylosing spondylitis or in good health (not recorded which).

The V call is TRBV12-3 or TRBV12-4, the J call TRBJ2-5; D perhaps matches TRBD2 (6 bases). V was trimmed by 5 bases and J by 4 bases, leaving 20 bases between them. This CDR3 spans 16 amino acids. CDR3 amino acids: CASSAPGSGLRETQYF. In DNA, the CDR3 is TGTGCCAGCAGTGCGCCAGGGAGCGGGTTAAGAGAGACCCAGTACTTC.

This clonotype has a handful of counts. The rearrangement links TRBV24-1 to TRBJ2-1, with D tentatively TRBD2 (5 bases). Germline CDR1 is KGHDR and CDR2 is SFDVKD. This CDR3 region has 15 residues. Trimming removed 5 bases at V and 8 bases at J, with 18 bases between. The CDR3 coding sequence is TGTGCCACCAGTGGAGGGCCGGGGATGGTGGATGAGCAGTTCTTC. Translating gives CATSGGPGMVDEQFF.

A word on this clonotype: A much more abundant neighbour one base away suggests this may be a read error. This chain links TRBV20-1 with TRBJ2-7; D is unclear. CDR3 length: 12 amino acids. Germline V gene lookup returns CDR1 DFQATT and CDR2 SNEGSKA (reference sequence). V was clipped by 7 bases and J by 4 bases, with 14 bases between them. The CDR3 DNA is TGCAGTGTTAGTCCGGCCCTTTACGAGCAGTACTTC. This codes for CSVSPALYEQYF.

This chain uses TRBV7-9 with TRBJ2-7; 7 nucleotides match TRBD2. The germline CDR1 and CDR2 sequences are SEHNR and FQNEAQ (reference sequence). The V gene end was trimmed by 10 bases and the J gene end by 3 bases; junction bases not matched to a gene: 6. The CDR3 loop spans 12 amino acids. CDR3 amino acids: CATGTINYEQYF. Here the CDR3 DNA reads TGTGCCACGGGGACTATCAACTACGAGCAGTACTTC.

The chain's CDR3 is CSARDPLAGGSDEQYF. The CDR3 bases are TGCAGTGCTAGAGATCCATTAGCGGGAGGGTCTGACGAGCAGTACTTC. The chain uses TRBV20-1 and TRBJ2-7; 11 bases are shared with TRBD2. Trimming took 0 bases from V and 5 from J; bases not matched to a gene: 9. The CDR3 runs to 16 residues. Germline V gene sequence: CDR1 DFQATT, CDR2 SNEGSKA (reference sequence).

For the CDR3, the DNA is TGTGCCAGCAGCTTGGGGACAGGGGCGGTCAATGAGCAGTTCTTC. Translated, it gives CASSLGTGAVNEQFF. The chain employs TRBV5-6 and TRBJ2-1; TRBD1 aligns across 9 bases. Germline CDR1 is SGHDT and CDR2 is YYEEEE. After removal of 0 bases from V and 6 bases from J, the junction contained 4 bases not matched to a gene. CDR3 length: 15 amino acids.

The CDR3 DNA reads as TGTGCCAGCTCACCACTAAGCAGTTTAGAGCAGTATTTT. Translating it yields CASSPLSSLEQYF. The rearrangement joins TRBV18 to TRBJ2-3; D remains ambiguous. This CDR3 region has 13 residues. Germline V gene lookup returns CDR1 KGHSH and CDR2 LQKENI. The V and J ends lost 1 base and 11 bases respectively, with 13 bases between them.

The rearrangement links TRBV20-1 to TRBJ1-5; D is unresolved. The CDR3 length is 13 residues. V was trimmed by 0 bases and J by 1 base, leaving 4 bases between them. The germline V gene encodes CDR1 DFQATT and CDR2 SNEGSKA (reference sequence). CDR3 region: CSAREGSNQPQHF. The DNA for the CDR3 is TGCAGTGCTAGAGAAGGGAGCAATCAGCCCCAGCATTTT.

In its sample, this clonotype was seen a few times. V usage is TRBV7-9 and J usage is TRBJ2-3; D possibly corresponds to TRBD2 (6 bases). This CDR3 is built from 15 residues. The germline CDR1 and CDR2 sequences are SEHNR and FQNEAQ (reference sequence). V dropped 1 base and J dropped 3 bases, with 11 bases sitting between them. CDR3 sequence: CASSLDGGRTDTQYF. The CDR3, as DNA: TGTGCCAGCAGCTTAGACGGGGGAAGGACAGATACGCAGTATTTT.

V and J are TRBV7-6 and TRBJ2-2; TRBD1 is a possible D gene (6 bases). There are 15 residues in the CDR3. Trimming shortened V by 5 bases and J by 4 bases, and 14 bases separated the two germline ends. Germline CDR1 is SGHVS and CDR2 is FNYEAQ. CDR3 residues: CASSPALGATGELFF. In DNA form, the CDR3 reads TGTGCCAGCAGCCCGGCGTTGGGGGCCACCGGGGAGCTGTTTTTT.

This clonotype has just a few counts. The CDR3 reads CAILGQGQETQYF. The CDR3 DNA is TGTGCCATCCTAGGACAGGGCCAAGAGACCCAGTACTTC. The chain joins TRBV7-2 to TRBJ2-5, with 8 bases aligning to TRBD1. The trim removed 10 bases at V and 1 base at J, leaving 5 bases unmatched. Per the germline V gene, CDR1 is SGHTA and CDR2 is FQGNSA. This CDR3 spans 13 amino acids.

This clonotype was counted only a few times. CDR3 in DNA: TGTGCTAGTGGCCTCGAAGCGGGAGACTACAATGAGCAGTTCTTC. Its translation is CASGLEAGDYNEQFF. This rearrangement joins TRBV12-5 to TRBJ2-1; 8 bases are shared with TRBD2. Per germline, CDR1 LGHNT and CDR2 FRNRAP. Germline trimming cut 6 bases from V and 3 bases from J; bases unmatched to any gene: 7. The CDR3 spans 15 residues.

This chain connects TRBV6-2 or TRBV6-3 to TRBJ2-2; D is undetermined. V lost 3 bases, J lost 1 base, and 3 bases lay in between. The CDR3 sequence is 13 residues long. Germline CDR1 and CDR2: MNHEY and SVGEGT. This CDR3 is CASSYLNTGELFF. The CDR3 bases are TGTGCCAGCAGTTATCTGAACACCGGGGAGCTGTTTTTT.

In its sample, this clonotype was seen a few times. The chain combines TRBV3-1 with TRBJ1-5; the match to TRBD1 covers 7 bases. The CDR3 contains 15 residues. The ends lost 2 bases at V and 3 bases at J; junction bases unmatched: 4. CDR1 and CDR2 from the germline V gene are LGHDT and YNNKEL (reference sequence). The CDR3 DNA reads TGTGCCAGCAGCCAAACGACAGGGACCAATCAGCCCCAGCATTTT. Translated: CASSQTTGTNQPQHF.

This chain links TRBV20-1 with TRBJ2-1; unclear D gene. Germline V gives CDR1 DFQATT, CDR2 SNEGSKA (reference sequence). The CDR3 consists of 13 residues. The V gene lost 6 bases and the J gene lost 10 bases, with 19 bases spanning the gap. For the CDR3, the DNA is TGCAGTGCCGTAAAAGTCATTATGAGAGAGCAGTTCTTC. It encodes CSAVKVIMREQFF.

The table lists this clonotype with a few counts. CDR3 residues: CSARARLAGGPLYNEQFF. The CDR3 region has the DNA TGCAGTGCTAGAGCCCGACTAGCGGGAGGACCCCTCTACAATGAGCAGTTCTTC. This chain links TRBV20-1 with TRBJ2-1; 13 nucleotides agree with TRBD2. Germline V gene data show CDR1 as DFQATT and CDR2 as SNEGSKA (reference sequence). Trimming cost V 1 base and J 3 bases; bases outside gene matches: 9. The CDR3 is 18 amino acids.

The chain uses TRBV12-3 or TRBV12-4 and TRBJ2-5, with TRBD1 identical over 8 bases. V was pared by 5 bases and J by 4 bases, with 9 bases of the junction left unmatched. CDR3 size: 15 residues. The CDR3 region has the DNA TGTGCCAGCAGTCGTGGGGACAGGATGGGAGAGACCCAGTACTTC. Translating gives CASSRGDRMGETQYF.

The chain carries TRBV24-1 and TRBJ1-5; D ambiguous. The germline V and J ends were trimmed by 7 bases and 1 base, with 10 bases remaining between them. CDR3 length: 14 amino acids. Germline V CDR1 and CDR2: KGHDR, SFDVKD. CDR3 residues: CATSHWSSNQPQHF. The CDR3 nucleotides are TGTGCCACCAGCCATTGGTCCAGCAATCAGCCCCAGCATTTT.